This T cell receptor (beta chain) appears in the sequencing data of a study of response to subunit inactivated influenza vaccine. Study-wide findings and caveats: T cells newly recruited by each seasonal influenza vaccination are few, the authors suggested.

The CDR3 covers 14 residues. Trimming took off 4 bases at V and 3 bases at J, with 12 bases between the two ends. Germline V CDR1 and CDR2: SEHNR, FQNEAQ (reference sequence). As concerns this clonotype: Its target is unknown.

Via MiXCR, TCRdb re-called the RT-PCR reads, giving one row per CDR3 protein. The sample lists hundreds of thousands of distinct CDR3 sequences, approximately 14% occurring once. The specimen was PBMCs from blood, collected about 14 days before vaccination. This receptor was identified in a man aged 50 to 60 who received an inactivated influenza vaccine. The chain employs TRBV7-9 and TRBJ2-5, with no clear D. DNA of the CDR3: TGTGCCAGCAGCTCTTCACGATTCGAAGAGACCCAGTACTTC. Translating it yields CASSSSRFEETQYF.